A single sample is the source of the 2 T cell receptor beta chains below, sequenced in a study of CD8+CD57+ T cells in acquired aplastic anemia. TCR beta VDJ combinations and CDR3 sequences were profiled from genomic DNA. TCRdb recomputed calls from the reads with MiXCR, one row per CDR3 protein. The table shows some 140,000 distinct CDR3 sequences, with about 52% occurring only once. Previously, flow cytometry had revealed CD8+CD57+ cell expansion in the patients chosen for sequencing. Specimen: sorted CD4+, CD8+, or CD8+CD57+ T cells (not recorded which) from PBMCs. The receptors were sampled from a human donor with aplastic anemia.

The rearrangement links TRBV10-2 to TRBJ1-2; tentative D call: TRBD1 (6 bases). Germline V gene lookup returns CDR1 WSHSY and CDR2 SAAADI. This CDR3 region has 15 residues. V lost 3 bases, J lost 3 bases, and 14 bases lay in between. Here the CDR3 reads CASSDPTGVDYGYTF. In DNA form, the CDR3 reads TGCGCCAGCAGTGACCCGACAGGCGTGGACTATGGCTACACCTTC.

The sample holds many counts of this clonotype. The chain recombines TRBV2 with TRBJ2-5; D not resolved. The CDR3 length is 12 residues. V gave up 7 bases and J gave up 1 base, with 7 bases separating them. Per germline, CDR1 SNHLY and CDR2 FYNNEI. In nucleotides, the CDR3 is TGTGCCAGCATCCATTCCCAAGAGACCCAGTACTTC. Translation gives CASIHSQETQYF.